Given below is one T cell receptor beta chain in context. Its antigen remains unknown. The data originate from a study of T cells in Graves' hyperthyroidism and ophthalmopathy. As for the study in general: It was at initial diagnosis, before any treatment, that peripheral blood was collected. Whole-study results and caveats: The model predicted ophthalmopathy a median about 6.6 months before onset.

V trimming: 4 bases; J trimming: 7 bases; junction bases outside the gene matches: 16. Germline CDR1 and CDR2: LGHDT and YNNKEL (reference sequence). The CDR3 runs 18 residues. Using RNA transcripts as the source, TCR beta CDR3 regions were amplified. HTBI primers drove first-round RT-PCR of the TCR CDR3. Each CDR3 protein is one row after TCRdb ran MiXCR on the multiplex PCR reads. The sample has 450,000 to 650,000 distinct CDR3 sequences; approximately 14% are singletons. This clonotype originated in a woman between 18 and 29 years old with Graves' ophthalmopathy. Sequencing was carried out using blood. The chain has TRBV3-1 and TRBJ2-2, with 9 bases fitting TRBD2. The CDR3 spells CASSRGLAYSSFRGELFF. The DNA for the CDR3 is TGTGCCAGCAGCCGAGGACTAGCGTATTCGTCATTCCGCGGGGAGCTGTTTTTT.